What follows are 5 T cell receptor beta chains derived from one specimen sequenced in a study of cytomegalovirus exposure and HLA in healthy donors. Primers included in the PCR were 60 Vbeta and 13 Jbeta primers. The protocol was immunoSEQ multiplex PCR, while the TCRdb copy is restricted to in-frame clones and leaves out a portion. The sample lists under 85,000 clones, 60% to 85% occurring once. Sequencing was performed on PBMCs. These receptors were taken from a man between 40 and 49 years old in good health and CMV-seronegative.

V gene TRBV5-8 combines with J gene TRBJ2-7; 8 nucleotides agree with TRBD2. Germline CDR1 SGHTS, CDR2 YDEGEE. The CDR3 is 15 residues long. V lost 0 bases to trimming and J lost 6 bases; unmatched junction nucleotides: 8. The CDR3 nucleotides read TGTGCCAGCAGCTTGGCATCCGTCGGGGGGGGCGAGCAGTACTTC. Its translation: CASSLASVGGGEQYF.

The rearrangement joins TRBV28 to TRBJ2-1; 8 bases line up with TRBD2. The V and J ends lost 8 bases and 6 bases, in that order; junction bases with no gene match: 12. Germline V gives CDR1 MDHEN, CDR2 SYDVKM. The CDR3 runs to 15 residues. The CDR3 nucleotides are TGTGCCAGCGCTCCTTCGGGACTAGTTTTCAATGAGCAGTTCTTC. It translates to CASAPSGLVFNEQFF.

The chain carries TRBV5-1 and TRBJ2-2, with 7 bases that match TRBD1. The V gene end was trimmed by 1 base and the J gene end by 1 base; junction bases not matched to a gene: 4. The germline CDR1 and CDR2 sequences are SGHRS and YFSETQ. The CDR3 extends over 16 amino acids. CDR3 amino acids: CASSLLWTGNTGELFF. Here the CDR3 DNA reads TGCGCCAGCAGCTTGCTCTGGACAGGGAACACCGGGGAGCTGTTTTTT. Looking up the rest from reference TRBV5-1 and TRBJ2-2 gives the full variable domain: KAGVTQTPRYLIKTRGQQVTLSCSPISGHRSVSWYQQTPGQGLQFLFEYFSETQRNKGNFPGRFSGRQFSNSRSEMNVSTLELGDSALYLCASSLLWTGNTGELFFGEGSRLTVL.

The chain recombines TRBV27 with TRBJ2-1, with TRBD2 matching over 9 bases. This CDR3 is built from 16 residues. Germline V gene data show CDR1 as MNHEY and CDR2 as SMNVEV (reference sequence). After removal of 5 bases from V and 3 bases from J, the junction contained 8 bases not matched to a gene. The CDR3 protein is CASSVATSGDYNEQFF. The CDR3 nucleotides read TGTGCCAGCAGTGTCGCGACTAGCGGTGACTACAATGAGCAGTTCTTC.

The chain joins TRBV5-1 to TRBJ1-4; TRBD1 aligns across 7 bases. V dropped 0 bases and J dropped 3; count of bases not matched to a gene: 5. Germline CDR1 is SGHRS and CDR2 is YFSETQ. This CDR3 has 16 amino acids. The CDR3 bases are TGCGCCAGCAGCTTGGCCCCGCAGGGGGCTAATGAAAAACTGTTTTTT. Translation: CASSLAPQGANEKLFF.